These 32 T cell receptor beta chains share one sample of origin, sequenced in a study of blood T cell repertoires in COVID-19. Assay used: immunoSEQ multiplex PCR; TCRdb lists only in-frame clones, some missing. This table has about 200,000 clones, 65% to 85% appearing once. The sample taken for sequencing was peripheral blood. The source is a man between 35 and 55 years old with acute or convalescent COVID-19.

This rearrangement joins TRBV11-2 to TRBJ2-1; D remains ambiguous. CDR3 length: 13 residues. The germline CDR1 and CDR2 sequences are SGHAT and FQNNGV. Deletions cut 5 bases from V and 1 base from J, with 6 bases between. CDR3 coding DNA: TGTGCCAGCAGCCGAGGATCCTACAATGAGCAGTTCTTC. It translates to CASSRGSYNEQFF.

The chain uses TRBV19 and TRBJ1-1; TRBD1 matches 7 bases. Germline V CDR1 and CDR2: LNHDA, SQIVND (reference sequence). The CDR3 has 13 residues. Trimming took 2 bases from V and 10 from J; bases not matched to a gene: 7. CDR3 sequence reads: CASSITRGARAFF. The DNA of the CDR3 is TGTGCCAGTAGTATAACCAGGGGGGCCAGAGCTTTCTTT.

The chain joins TRBV7-8 to TRBJ2-1; 11 bases line up with TRBD2. The CDR3 is 16 residues long. CDR1 SGHVS and CDR2 FQNEAQ come from the germline V gene. V shed 7 bases, J shed 4 bases, and the junction held 9 bases outside the gene matches. The CDR3 DNA reads as TGTGCCAGCACAGCTCCTAGCGGGAGGCCGTACAATGAGCAGTTCTTC. It translates to CASTAPSGRPYNEQFF.

This chain joins TRBV19 and TRBJ2-5; D unclear. Germline lookup yields CDR1 LNHDA and CDR2 SQIVND (reference sequence). The CDR3 runs 11 residues. Trimming took off 8 bases at V and 1 base at J, with 5 bases between the two ends. The DNA of the CDR3 is TGTGCCAGTGGCCTCCAAGAGACCCAGTACTTC. Its translation is CASGLQETQYF.

The chain couples TRBV12-3 or TRBV12-4 to TRBJ1-2, with D hard to call. V lost 5 bases to trimming and J lost 4 bases, with 11 bases between them. This CDR3 is built from 13 residues. CDR3: CASSIQDSYGYTF. The CDR3 coding sequence is TGTGCCAGCAGTATTCAGGATTCCTATGGCTACACCTTC.

The chain links TRBV6-6 to TRBJ2-7; 11 bases fit TRBD1. The CDR3 length is 14 residues. The V gene's germline CDR1 is MNHNY and CDR2 SVGAGI (reference sequence). V was pared by 6 bases and J by 4 bases, with 5 bases of the junction left unmatched. CDR3 bases: TGTGCCAGCAGGCACGGACAGGGGGCTTACGAGCAGTACTTC. Its protein is CASRHGQGAYEQYF.

The chain carries TRBV2 and TRBJ2-5, with TRBD1 identical over 8 bases. The CDR3 spans 13 residues. V shed 2 bases, J shed 5 bases, and the junction held 1 base outside the gene matches. Per germline, CDR1 SNHLY and CDR2 FYNNEI. The DNA of the CDR3 is TGTGCCAGCAGTGAACACAGGGGGGAGACCCAGTACTTC. Translation: CASSEHRGETQYF.

The V gene is TRBV2, the J gene TRBJ1-6, with D uncertain. The CDR3 has 14 residues. CDR1 and CDR2 from the germline V gene are SNHLY and FYNNEI. The V end lost 2 bases, the J end lost 9 bases, and 11 bases lay between the germline ends. CDR3 in amino acids: CASSESRAGSPLHF. The CDR3 nucleotides read TGTGCCAGCAGTGAATCTAGGGCGGGTTCACCCCTCCACTTT. The variable domain in full, completed from reference TRBV2 and TRBJ1-6, reads EPEVTQTPSHQVTQMGQEVILRCVPISNHLYFYWYRQILGQKVEFLVSFYNNEISEKSEIFDDQFSVERPDGSNFTLKIRSTKLEDSAMYFCASSESRAGSPLHFGNGTRLTVT.

CDR3: CASSEGQAMAFF. CDR3 coding DNA: TGTGCCAGCAGCGAGGGACAGGCAATGGCTTTCTTT. J is TRBJ1-1 and V is TRBV5-4; 8 bases fit TRBD1. The CDR3 is made up of 12 amino acids. Per germline, CDR1 SGHNT and CDR2 YYREEE (reference sequence). With 4 bases clipped from V and 11 bases from J, the junction kept 7 bases outside the gene matches.

J is TRBJ2-5 and V is TRBV19; 8 nucleotides agree with TRBD1. The CDR3 consists of 15 residues. The junction had 6 bases not matched to a gene; V was cut back by 6 bases and J by 0 bases. CDR1 and CDR2 from the germline V gene are LNHDA and SQIVND (reference sequence). CDR3 nucleotide sequence: TGTGCCAGTAGCAACCGGGACAGGTACCAAGAGACCCAGTACTTC. This encodes CASSNRDRYQETQYF.

J is TRBJ2-5 and V is TRBV5-1; 8 bases are shared with TRBD1. The J segment lost 6 bases and the V segment lost 4 bases, leaving 11 bases of the junction unmatched. In germline, CDR1 is SGHRS, CDR2 YFSETQ. The CDR3 totals 15 residues. CDR3 residues: CASSPAGQGPQTQYF. The CDR3 nucleotides read TGCGCCAGCAGCCCGGCCGGACAGGGACCTCAGACCCAGTACTTC.

This rearrangement joins TRBV12-5 to TRBJ1-1; 9 positions match TRBD1. V shed 6 bases, J shed 1 base, and the junction held 9 bases outside the gene matches. Germline-derived CDR1 and CDR2 are LGHNT and FRNRAP. This CDR3 contains 16 residues. In DNA, the CDR3 is TGTGCTAGTGGCGCCACACCGGGACAGGGGAACACTGAAGCTTTCTTT. Its translation is CASGATPGQGNTEAFF.

This chain connects TRBV3-1 (or the pseudogene TRBV3-2) to TRBJ1-5, with TRBD1 matching over 10 bases. Per the germline V gene, CDR1 is LGHDT and CDR2 is YNNKEL (reference sequence). This CDR3 is built from 15 residues. With 4 bases clipped from V and 3 bases from J, the junction kept 3 bases outside the gene matches. This CDR3 reads CASSLGTGANQPQHF. CDR3 bases: TGTGCCAGCAGCCTCGGGACAGGGGCCAATCAGCCCCAGCATTTT.

The V call is TRBV7-2, the J call TRBJ2-3; no clear D gene. Trimming removed 2 bases at V and 3 bases at J, with 3 bases between. Looked up from germline, CDR1 is SGHTA and CDR2 is FQGNSA. The length of the CDR3 is 12 residues. The CDR3 bases are TGTGCCAGCAGCTTATTAACAGATACGCAGTATTTT. Translation: CASSLLTDTQYF.

This rearrangement joins TRBV18 to TRBJ2-1; possible D gene TRBD2, 6 bases. The CDR3 is made up of 15 amino acids. V lost 2 bases to trimming and J lost 8 bases, with 16 bases between them. Germline assignment: CDR1 KGHSH and CDR2 LQKENI. In DNA, the CDR3 is TGTGCCAGCTCACCAGGAGGGGCCCTCCGGGATGAGCAGTTCTTC. Its translation is CASSPGGALRDEQFF.

The gene calls are TRBV5-8 and TRBJ2-4; D possibly corresponds to TRBD2 (6 bases). The CDR3 is 15 amino acids. From germline, CDR1 is SGHTS and CDR2 YDEGEE. V lost 1 base and J lost 0, with 8 bases in between. DNA for the CDR3: TGTGCCAGCAGCTTGCCGGGGGAAGCCAAAAACATTCAGTACTTC. Encoded protein: CASSLPGEAKNIQYF. The full variable domain, rest sourced from reference TRBV5-8 and TRBJ2-4, is EAGVTQSPTHLIKTRGQQATLRCSPISGHTSVYWYQQALGLGLQFLLWYDEGEERNRGNFPPRFSGRQFPNYSSELNVNALELEDSALYLCASSLPGEAKNIQYFGAGTRLSVL.

V gene TRBV4-2 combines with J gene TRBJ2-7; a weak D match, TRBD2 (6 bases). Germline lookup yields CDR1 LGHNA and CDR2 YNFKEQ. This CDR3 spans 17 amino acids. The V and J ends lost 4 bases and 3 bases respectively, with 22 bases between them. The DNA of the CDR3 is TGTGCCAGCAGCCCCGGTGGAGGGGTCGGGAGCCTCTACGAGCAGTACTTC. This gives the protein CASSPGGGVGSLYEQYF.

This clone has only one observation. The rearrangement joins TRBV7-9 to TRBJ2-2, with D unresolved. In germline, CDR1 is SEHNR, CDR2 FQNEAQ (reference sequence). This CDR3 is built from 14 residues. Trimming shortened V by 4 bases and J by 11 bases, and 17 bases separated the two germline ends. The CDR3: CASSSTDTSEELFF. The CDR3, as DNA: TGTGCCAGCAGCTCCACAGACACCTCAGAAGAGCTGTTTTTT. Full variable domain (outside the CDR3, taken from reference TRBV7-9 and TRBJ2-2): DTGVSQNPRHKITKRGQNVTFRCDPISEHNRLYWYRQTLGQGPEFLTYFQNEAQLEKSRLLSDRFSAERPKGSFSTLEIQRTEQGDSAMYLCASSSTDTSEELFFGEGSRLTVL.

The CDR3 DNA reads as TGTGCCAGCAGCCCGACAGGGGGCAATGGCGAAAAACTGTTTTTT. Amino acid sequence: CASSPTGGNGEKLFF. This chain uses TRBV5-4 with TRBJ1-4; 10 positions agree with TRBD1. J was trimmed by 8 bases and V by 4 bases; bases with no gene match: 8. CDR1 is SGHNT and CDR2 is YYREEE in the germline V gene (reference sequence). The CDR3 sequence is 15 residues long.

This chain links TRBV27 with TRBJ1-1; 7 nucleotides match TRBD1. The CDR3 runs 18 residues. Per the germline V gene, CDR1 is MNHEY and CDR2 is SMNVEV (reference sequence). J lost 1 base, V lost 8 bases, and 19 bases had no gene match. CDR3 region: CASWSLTGTENGNTEAFF. CDR3 DNA: TGTGCCAGCTGGAGCCTAACCGGGACAGAGAATGGGAACACTGAAGCTTTCTTT.

The chain couples TRBV19 to TRBJ1-5; tentative D call: TRBD1 (5 bases). The CDR3 contains 14 residues. The V gene lost 4 bases and the J gene lost 4 bases, with 11 bases spanning the gap. Germline V gene sequence: CDR1 LNHDA, CDR2 SQIVND (reference sequence). CDR3 sequence reads: CASSRGVRNQPQHF. CDR3 coding DNA: TGTGCCAGTAGTAGGGGGGTTAGGAATCAGCCCCAGCATTTT. Full variable domain (missing parts from reference TRBV19 and TRBJ1-5): DGGITQSPKYLFRKEGQNVTLSCEQNLNHDAMYWYRQDPGQGLRLIYYSQIVNDFQKGDIAEGYSVSREKKESFPLTVTSAQKNPTAFYLCASSRGVRNQPQHFGDGTRLSIL.

V usage is TRBV2 and J usage is TRBJ1-6; D gene unclear. The CDR3 consists of 12 residues. V lost 6 bases and J lost 7, with 7 bases in between. Germline lookup yields CDR1 SNHLY and CDR2 FYNNEI. This CDR3 is CASSAANSPLHF. CDR3 in DNA: TGTGCCAGCAGCGCAGCGAATTCACCCCTCCACTTT.

V is TRBV7-3 and J is TRBJ1-6; D call uncertain. Trimming left V 1 base short and J 5 bases short, with 6 bases between. The CDR3 consists of 14 residues. Germline V gives CDR1 SGHTA, CDR2 FQGTGA. The CDR3 sequence is CASSLNRNNSPLHF. DNA for the CDR3: TGTGCCAGCAGCTTAAACAGAAATAATTCACCCCTCCACTTT.

V is TRBV19 and J is TRBJ1-1, with TRBD1 matching over 9 bases. Per the germline V gene, CDR1 is LNHDA and CDR2 is SQIVND (reference sequence). The ends lost 5 bases at V and 6 bases at J; junction bases unmatched: 10. This CDR3 is 15 amino acids long. Written as DNA, the CDR3 is TGTGCCAGTAGTTCCTCCGGGACAGGGTGGGCTGAAGCTTTCTTT. Translation gives CASSSSGTGWAEAFF.

The chain joins TRBV28 to TRBJ1-2; 9 bases match TRBD1. Per germline, CDR1 MDHEN and CDR2 SYDVKM. This CDR3 contains 15 residues. The junction had 5 bases not matched to a gene; V was cut back by 2 bases and J by 4 bases. The CDR3 nucleotides read TGTGCCAGCAGTTTAACTTCGACAGGGGGCTATGGCTACACCTTC. Encoded protein: CASSLTSTGGYGYTF.

This clone was counted a single time. The V call is TRBV29-1, the J call TRBJ1-1; possible D gene TRBD1, 5 bases. CDR1 and CDR2 from the germline V gene are SQVTM and ANQGSEA. This CDR3 region has 14 residues. The V and J ends lost 4 bases and 7 bases respectively, with 19 bases between them. The CDR3 nucleotides are TGCAGCGTTGGTCGCCCGGGGGGTCTGGGTGAAGCTTTCTTT. It encodes CSVGRPGGLGEAFF.

The gene calls are TRBV6-5 and TRBJ1-1; D might be TRBD1 (6 bases). The CDR3 loop spans 14 amino acids. V lost 2 bases, J lost 4 bases, and 11 bases lay in between. Germline CDR1 is MNHEY and CDR2 is SVGAGI. CDR3 sequence: CASSYNRVGTEAFF. As DNA, the CDR3 is TGTGCCAGCAGTTACAACAGGGTGGGCACTGAAGCTTTCTTT.

This clone was counted only a few times. The gene calls are TRBV19 and TRBJ1-2; 7 positions match TRBD1. The length of the CDR3 is 15 residues. Per germline, CDR1 LNHDA and CDR2 SQIVND (reference sequence). The V and J ends lost 7 bases and 8 bases, in that order; junction bases with no gene match: 16. CDR3 nucleotide sequence: TGTGCCAGTACCGAAAATAGGGGGACAGTTTACGGCTACACCTTC. This sequence encodes CASTENRGTVYGYTF.

The genes are TRBV29-1 and TRBJ2-1; possible D gene TRBD1, 5 bases. This CDR3 contains 12 residues. The V end was cut by 4 bases, the J end by 8 bases, with 12 bases between. Germline loops: CDR1 SQVTM, CDR2 ANQGSEA. The CDR3 sequence is CSVGQGWDEQFF. CDR3 nucleotides: TGCAGCGTTGGCCAGGGATGGGATGAGCAGTTCTTC.

The chain links TRBV12-3 or TRBV12-4 to TRBJ2-7; D is ambiguous. This CDR3 is 13 amino acids long. Trimming shortened V by 3 bases and J by 2 bases, and 8 bases separated the two germline ends. DNA for the CDR3: TGTGCCAGCAGTTTCGGAGCGACCTACGAGCAGTACTTC. Translated, it gives CASSFGATYEQYF.

The chain joins TRBV6-4 to TRBJ2-1; 7 positions agree with TRBD1. This CDR3 is built from 13 residues. Trimming cost V 2 bases and J 7 bases; bases outside gene matches: 2. CDR1 is MRHNA and CDR2 is SNTAGT in the germline V gene. In DNA form, the CDR3 reads TGTGCCAGCAGTGACCTGGACAGGAATGAGCAGTTCTTC. Its protein is CASSDLDRNEQFF.

V usage is TRBV2 and J usage is TRBJ1-5; 7 positions match TRBD1. Germline V lookup: CDR1 SNHLY, CDR2 FYNNEI. Trimming cost V 6 bases and J 5 bases; bases outside gene matches: 10. This CDR3 is 15 amino acids long. The DNA of the CDR3 is TGTGCCAGCAGCATCGGGACAGCCGGTTATCAGCCCCAGCATTTT. This gives the protein CASSIGTAGYQPQHF.